Sequencing of this TCR beta chain was carried out in a study of cytomegalovirus exposure and HLA in healthy donors (dated by TCRdb to between 2016 and 2019). Background on the whole study: According to a later analysis, the 100 to 150 validation repertoires were produced on the same platform as the 600 to 850 repertoires of the first cohort. To predict cytomegalovirus infection status, the study brought together high-throughput TCR immunosequencing, statistical association of individual TCRs with disease status, and machine learning. The study was designed to test whether signatures of past pathogen exposure could be identified by cataloging public T cell receptors. A separate validation cohort of 100 to 150 different subjects was used in addition to the roughly 700-subject first cohort. What the study reported, not specific to this receptor: While some public TCRs were present in many individuals, most TCR sequences turned up only very rarely across donors. A total of roughly 160 TCR beta chains were listed by the study as associated with cytomegalovirus. It was suggested by the authors that the approach could potentially be generalized to other disease states and immunological phenotypes. The classifier was reported to diagnose cytomegalovirus status with high specificity and sensitivity in both the original cohort and the validation cohort. A later analysis found that TCRs clustered in the first cohort also tended to co-occur in the 95 to 150 validation repertoires, with approximately 94% of cluster scores above 0. All 110 or so repertoires were used to score co-occurrence in the validation cohort in a later analysis, because that analysis had no HLA typing for the cohort. In vitro tests confirmed that a few of the cytomegalovirus-associated TCR beta chains recognize cytomegalovirus antigens.

Donors formed part of the validation cohort, which comprised fewer than 150 subjects and was distinct from the first cohort of several hundred subjects. Turning to this clone: Its specific antigen is unknown. No quality values exist for individual bases; no much larger clone is one base distant.

Library method: the immunoSEQ multiplex PCR assay. The original methods were these. To diagnose cytomegalovirus status from the catalog of TCR beta chain sequences, a statistical classification framework was built. Held by TCRdb, this immuneACCESS table contains in-frame sequences only and omits some clones. Under half of the omission traces to an unresolved V gene where checked; the cause of the rest is unknown. The V and J calls and the clone size are those of that table, but D and trimming were determined from the DNA. Within this sample are over 250,000 clones, with roughly 85% of them counted one time only. Of the sample, around 1% is held by the ten largest clones. From the cysteine through the phenylalanine, the CDR3 covers 18 amino acids. Only the CDR3 DNA is retained, 54 bases long and in frame from the first base. CDR1 and CDR2 are read off the germline V gene as LGHNA and YSLEER. V loses 0 bases of germline sequence and J loses 3 bases, and the interval between the two ends is 15 bases.

The receptor comes from a woman between 18 and 30 years old in good health and CMV-seronegative. The sample comprised PBMCs. The sequence joins TRBV4-3 to TRBJ1-6; possibly the D gene is TRBD1, per 5 matching bases. The DNA reads as follows: TGCGCCAGCAGCCAAGAAGGCGGTAGGGGAAACTATAATTCACCCCTCCACTTT. This is translated as CASSQEGGRGNYNSPLHF.